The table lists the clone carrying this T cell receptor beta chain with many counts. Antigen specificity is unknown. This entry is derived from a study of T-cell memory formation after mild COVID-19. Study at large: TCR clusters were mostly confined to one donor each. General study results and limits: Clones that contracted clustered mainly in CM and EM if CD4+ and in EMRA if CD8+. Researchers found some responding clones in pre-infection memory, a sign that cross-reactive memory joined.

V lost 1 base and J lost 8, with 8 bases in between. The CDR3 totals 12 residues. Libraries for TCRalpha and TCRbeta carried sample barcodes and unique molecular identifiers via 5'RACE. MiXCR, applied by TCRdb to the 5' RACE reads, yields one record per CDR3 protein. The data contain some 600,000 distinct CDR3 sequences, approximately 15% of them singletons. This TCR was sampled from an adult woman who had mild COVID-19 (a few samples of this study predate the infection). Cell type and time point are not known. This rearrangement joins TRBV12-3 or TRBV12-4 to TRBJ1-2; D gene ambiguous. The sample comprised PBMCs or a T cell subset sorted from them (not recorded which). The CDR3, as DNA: TGTGCCAGCAGTTTAGGAGGGTTGGGCTACACCTTC. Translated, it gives CASSLGGLGYTF.